The present T cell receptor (beta chain) was sequenced within a study of cytomegalovirus exposure and HLA in healthy donors. Notes on the study in general: The study put some 150 TCR beta chains on its list as cytomegalovirus-associated. Both high specificity and high sensitivity reportedly marked the classifier's diagnosis of cytomegalovirus status.

Germline CDR1 and CDR2: SGHRS and YFSETQ. J was trimmed by 7 bases and V by 3 bases; bases with no gene match: 13. The CDR3 has 16 amino acids. The PCR was carried out with 60 Vbeta primers and 13 Jbeta primers. Sequencing used immunoSEQ multiplex PCR; TCRdb keeps in-frame clones, though not all of them. The sample lists around 130,000 clones; more than 60% were seen once. On this clone itself: Its antigen remains unknown.

The sequenced sample was PBMCs. The J gene is TRBJ2-3, the V gene TRBV5-1; 8 nucleotides match TRBD2. The TCR was taken from a woman aged 60 to 75 in good health and CMV-seronegative. CDR3 in DNA: TGCGCCAGCAGCTCCCAAAGCGGGAGTGGAGGAAATACGCAGTATTTT. Amino acid sequence: CASSSQSGSGGNTQYF.